What follows are 18 T cell receptor beta chains derived from one specimen sequenced in a study of blood T cell repertoires in COVID-19. Sequenced by immunoSEQ multiplex PCR; TCRdb stores in-frame clones only, minus some. Of 270,000 or so clones in the sample, around 82% were seen once. Sequenced input: peripheral blood. The receptors were gathered from a woman younger than 30 with acute or convalescent COVID-19.

This chain uses TRBV4-3 with TRBJ1-6, with D uncertain. Germline loops: CDR1 LGHNA, CDR2 YSLEER. The CDR3 loop spans 16 amino acids. V dropped 0 bases and J dropped 0 bases, with 6 bases sitting between them. CDR3: CASSQDGSSYNSPLHF. The CDR3 DNA reads TGCGCCAGCAGCCAAGACGGGAGCTCCTATAATTCACCCCTCCACTTT.

This clone has more than one count but fewer than ten. The chain has TRBV10-1 and TRBJ2-7; D remains unclear. Deletions cut 4 bases from V and 6 bases from J, with 16 bases between. Germline loops: CDR1 WNHNN, CDR2 SYGVQD (reference sequence). The CDR3 has 14 amino acids. As DNA, the CDR3 is TGCGCCAGCAGTGCGAGTGAGCTAGTCGGCGAGCAGTACTTC. As protein: CASSASELVGEQYF.

The rearrangement joins TRBV19 to TRBJ1-2; D may be TRBD1 (6 bases). Germline CDR1 and CDR2: LNHDA and SQIVND (reference sequence). The germline V and J ends were trimmed by 6 bases and 2 bases, with 10 bases remaining between them. This CDR3 has 13 residues. In nucleotides, the CDR3 is TGTGCCAGTAGACAGGGCCTAAACTATGGCTACACCTTC. It translates to CASRQGLNYGYTF.

This chain connects TRBV6-6 to TRBJ2-7, with D possibly being TRBD1 (5 bases). From germline, CDR1 is MNHNY and CDR2 SVGAGI (reference sequence). V was cut by 6 bases and J by 5 bases, with 14 bases left in between. The CDR3 is 13 amino acids. The chain's CDR3 is CASSPLTENEQYF. The CDR3 nucleotides read TGTGCCAGCAGCCCTTTGACAGAGAACGAGCAGTACTTC.

J is TRBJ2-7 and V is TRBV28, with D unresolved. The germline V gene encodes CDR1 MDHEN and CDR2 SYDVKM. This CDR3 contains 16 residues. V was clipped by 5 bases and J by 0 bases, with 17 bases between them. CDR3 DNA sequence: TGTGCCAGCAGTCCCCGCTCGGTTGGTACCTCCTACGAGCAGTACTTC. Its protein is CASSPRSVGTSYEQYF. Based on the CDR3 plus reference TRBV28 and TRBJ2-7, the full variable domain is DVKVTQSSRYLVKRTGEKVFLECVQDMDHENMFWYRQDPGLGLRLIYFSYDVKMKEKGDIPEGYSVSREKKERFSLILESASTNQTSMYLCASSPRSVGTSYEQYFGPGTRLTVT.

Here the CDR3 reads CASRQPGQGRTGANVLTF. CDR3 nucleotides: TGTGCCAGTAGACAGCCGGGACAGGGGAGAACTGGGGCCAACGTCCTGACTTTC. The chain couples TRBV19 to TRBJ2-6, with 10 bases identical to TRBD1. CDR3 size: 18 residues. With 6 bases clipped from V and 2 bases from J, the junction kept 10 bases outside the gene matches. The germline CDR1 and CDR2 sequences are LNHDA and SQIVND (reference sequence).

The V gene is TRBV28, the J gene TRBJ2-1; D call uncertain. V lost 4 bases, J lost 1 base, and 14 bases lay in between. Germline V lookup: CDR1 MDHEN, CDR2 SYDVKM. The CDR3 totals 16 residues. This CDR3 is CASSSDTVGSYNEQFF. The CDR3 DNA follows: TGTGCCAGCAGTTCAGATACCGTCGGGTCCTACAATGAGCAGTTCTTC.

This sequence joins TRBV6-5 and TRBJ2-7; D is perhaps TRBD2 (6 bases). The germline V gene encodes CDR1 MNHEY and CDR2 SVGAGI. This CDR3 region has 15 residues. Trimming removed 5 bases at V and 6 bases at J, with 20 bases between. The CDR3 sequence is CASSTPGGAVGEQYF. The DNA of the CDR3 is TGTGCCAGCAGTACCCCCGGGGGAGCGGTCGGCGAGCAGTACTTC.

The CDR3 region has the DNA TGTGCCAGCTCACCGGACAGATACACTGAAGCTTTCTTT. Encoded protein: CASSPDRYTEAFF. The chain couples TRBV18 to TRBJ1-1; D possibly corresponds to TRBD1 (6 bases). Germline V gives CDR1 KGHSH, CDR2 LQKENI. The V end lost 3 bases, the J end lost 3 bases, and 8 bases lay between the germline ends. The CDR3 has 13 amino acids.

The chain uses TRBV9 and TRBJ1-1; TRBD1 is a possible D gene (6 bases). The CDR3 has 14 residues. Trimming removed 3 bases from V and 1 base from J, with 10 bases in between. From germline, CDR1 is SGDLS and CDR2 YYNGEE. Here the CDR3 reads CASSERGGNTEAFF. For the CDR3, the DNA is TGTGCCAGCAGCGAGCGAGGGGGGAACACTGAAGCTTTCTTT.

The chain links TRBV9 to TRBJ2-7; 9 bases are shared with TRBD2. The CDR3 length is 14 residues. Germline CDR1 reads SGDLS; CDR2 reads YYNGEE. Trimming cost V 0 bases and J 5 bases; bases outside gene matches: 3. CDR3 sequence reads: CASSVGGGDDEQYF. The CDR3 nucleotides are TGTGCCAGCAGCGTAGGCGGGGGGGACGACGAGCAGTACTTC.

The chain uses TRBV28 and TRBJ1-3; 8 bases fit TRBD1. The V and J ends lost 6 bases and 3 bases, in that order; junction bases with no gene match: 1. CDR1 and CDR2 (germline): MDHEN, SYDVKM. This CDR3 is 13 amino acids long. The CDR3 sequence: CASSRGHGNTIYF. The CDR3 DNA sequence: TGTGCCAGCAGCAGGGGGCATGGAAACACCATATATTTT. The full variable domain, rest sourced from reference TRBV28 and TRBJ1-3, is DVKVTQSSRYLVKRTGEKVFLECVQDMDHENMFWYRQDPGLGLRLIYFSYDVKMKEKGDIPEGYSVSREKKERFSLILESASTNQTSMYLCASSRGHGNTIYFGEGSWLTVV.

The chain employs TRBV28 and TRBJ2-3; 7 bases map to TRBD2. The CDR3 spans 15 residues. V lost 6 bases and J lost 3; bases outside the gene matches: 9. The germline V gene encodes CDR1 MDHEN and CDR2 SYDVKM. The CDR3 loop reads CASSWEGSWTDTQYF. In DNA form, the CDR3 reads TGTGCCAGCAGCTGGGAGGGGTCGTGGACAGATACGCAGTATTTT.

V gene TRBV20-1 combines with J gene TRBJ1-2; no clear D gene. CDR3 length: 11 amino acids. CDR1 is DFQATT, CDR2 SNEGSKA, per germline (reference sequence). V lost 3 bases and J 8 bases, leaving 10 bases between the germline ends. The CDR3 sequence: CSASPGNGYTF. The CDR3 bases are TGCAGTGCTAGCCCCGGGAACGGCTACACCTTC.

This clone came up once. The chain has TRBV7-2 and TRBJ2-7; D is perhaps TRBD2 (6 bases). Between the trimmed V and J ends, which lost 3 bases and 2 bases, there was a span of 8 bases. This CDR3 has 13 residues. CDR1 and CDR2 (germline): SGHTA, FQGNSA. The CDR3 bases are TGTGCCAGCAGCTTCGCGGGGCCCTACGAGCAGTACTTC. Translation: CASSFAGPYEQYF.

V gene TRBV29-1 combines with J gene TRBJ2-2, with 9 bases aligning to TRBD1. Unmatched junction bases numbered 6, after V lost 3 bases and J lost 7 bases. The CDR3 runs to 14 residues. CDR1 is SQVTM and CDR2 is ANQGSEA in the germline V gene. CDR3 bases: TGCAGCGTTGATCGGGACAGGGATGGCGGGGAGCTGTTTTTT. Its protein product is CSVDRDRDGGELFF.

In its sample, this clone was seen once. This chain links TRBV10-3 with TRBJ1-1; 8 bases align to TRBD1. The germline CDR1 and CDR2 sequences are ENHRY and SYGVKD. Losses at the gene ends were 0 bases for V and 8 bases for J; bases not matched to a gene: 5. This CDR3 comprises 14 residues. For the CDR3, the DNA is TGTGCCATCAGTGAGTCCCCCGACAGGGGAGAAGCTTTCTTT. This gives the protein CAISESPDRGEAFF.

V is TRBV4-2 and J is TRBJ1-5, with D uncertain. Germline CDR1 LGHNA, CDR2 YNFKEQ. Between the trimmed V and J ends, which lost 0 bases and 7 bases, there was a span of 10 bases. This CDR3 contains 14 residues. The CDR3 nucleotides are TGTGCCAGCAGCCAAGATAGAGAGAAGCAGCCCCAGCATTTT. Translating it yields CASSQDREKQPQHF.